This T cell receptor (beta chain) was obtained from a study of T cells expressing NK-cell markers. Across the study: It was from sorted CD3+CD56+NKG2C+, CD3+CD56+NKG2C- and CD3+CD56-NKG2C+ T cells that TCR beta repertoires came. Study outcomes and limitations: These same clonotypes (in several donors) also led the CD3+CD56-NKG2C+ fraction.

TCRdb reprocessed the 5' RACE reads; each CDR3 protein has one entry and no DNA is given. Its table records about 460,000 distinct CDR3 sequences. Comments on this clonotype: Its antigen is unknown.

The CDR3 is 14 amino acids. The clonotype was recovered from a woman aged 45-65 years in good health. The rearrangement uses TRBV12-3 or TRBV12-4 and TRBJ2-7; TCRdb reports TRBD2, a call that lacks DNA to check it against. The sample comprised blood T cells: a sorted CD56 or NKG2C T cell subset, CD4+ or CD8+ T cells, or bulk PBMC T cells (not recorded which). Here the CDR3 reads CASSLTSGKAEQYF.